The clone carrying this T cell receptor (beta chain) was observed at least ten times. The sample originates from a study of early T cells in non-severe SARS-CoV-2 infection. CDR1 is SGHRS, CDR2 YFSETQ, per germline. The CDR3 length is 14 residues. Trimming removed 4 bases at V and 7 bases at J, with 15 bases between. Unique molecular identifiers (one per individual cDNA molecule) were attached. Via MiXCR, TCRdb re-called the 5' RACE reads, giving one row per CDR3 protein. This sample has more than 60,000 distinct CDR3 sequences, with roughly 13% found just once. Source material: whole blood. The chain uses TRBV5-1 and TRBJ1-5; a weak D match, TRBD1 (6 bases). The sequence derives from an adult who was a healthcare worker with PCR-confirmed SARS-CoV-2 infection or an uninfected control (not recorded which). The CDR3 DNA reads as TGCGCCAGCAGCCCAGGGGACCAGGCGCAGCCCCAGCATTTT. This sequence encodes CASSPGDQAQPQHF.